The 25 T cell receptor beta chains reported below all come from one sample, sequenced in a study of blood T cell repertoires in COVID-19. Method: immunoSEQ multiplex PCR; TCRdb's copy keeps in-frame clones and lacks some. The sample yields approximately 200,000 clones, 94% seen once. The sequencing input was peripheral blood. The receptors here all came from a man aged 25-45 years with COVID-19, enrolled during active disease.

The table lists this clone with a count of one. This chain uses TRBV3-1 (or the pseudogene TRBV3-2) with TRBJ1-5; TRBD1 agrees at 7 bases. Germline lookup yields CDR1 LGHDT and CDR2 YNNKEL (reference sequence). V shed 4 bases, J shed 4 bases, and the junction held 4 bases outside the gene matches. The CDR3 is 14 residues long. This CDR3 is CASSLGQENQPQHF. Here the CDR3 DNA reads TGTGCCAGCAGCCTCGGACAGGAAAATCAGCCCCAGCATTTT.

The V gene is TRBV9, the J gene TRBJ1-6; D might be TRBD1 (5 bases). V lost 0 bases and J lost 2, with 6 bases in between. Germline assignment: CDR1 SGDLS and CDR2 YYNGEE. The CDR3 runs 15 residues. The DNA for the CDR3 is TGTGCCAGCAGCGTAGAGGACACCTATAATTCACCCCTCCACTTT. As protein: CASSVEDTYNSPLHF. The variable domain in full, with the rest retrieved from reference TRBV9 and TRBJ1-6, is DSGVTQTPKHLITATGQRVTLRCSPRSGDLSVYWYQQSLDQGLQFLIQYYNGEERAKGNILERFSAQQFPDLHSELNLSSLELGDSALYFCASSVEDTYNSPLHFGNGTRLTVT.

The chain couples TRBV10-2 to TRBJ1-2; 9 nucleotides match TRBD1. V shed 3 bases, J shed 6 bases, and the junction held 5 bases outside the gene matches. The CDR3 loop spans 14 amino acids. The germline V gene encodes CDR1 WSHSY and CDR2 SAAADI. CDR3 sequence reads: CASSDGTGRDGYTF. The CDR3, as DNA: TGCGCCAGCAGTGATGGGACAGGGAGAGATGGCTACACCTTC.

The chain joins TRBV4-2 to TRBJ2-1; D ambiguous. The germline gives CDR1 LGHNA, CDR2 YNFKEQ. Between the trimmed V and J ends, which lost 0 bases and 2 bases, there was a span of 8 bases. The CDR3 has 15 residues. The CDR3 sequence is CASSQDSATYNEQFF. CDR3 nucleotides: TGTGCCAGCAGCCAAGACAGCGCGACCTACAATGAGCAGTTCTTC.

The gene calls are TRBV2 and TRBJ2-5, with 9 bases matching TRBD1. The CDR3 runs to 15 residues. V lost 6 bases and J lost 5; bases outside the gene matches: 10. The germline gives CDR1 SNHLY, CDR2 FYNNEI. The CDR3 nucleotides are TGTGCCAGCAGGTCGCGGACAGGGGTTTATGAGACCCAGTACTTC. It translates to CASRSRTGVYETQYF.

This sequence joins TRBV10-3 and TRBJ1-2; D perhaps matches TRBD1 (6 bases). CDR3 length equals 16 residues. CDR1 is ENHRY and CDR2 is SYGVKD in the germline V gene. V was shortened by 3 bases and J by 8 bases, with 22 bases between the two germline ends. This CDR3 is CAISDRGEPHLGGYTF. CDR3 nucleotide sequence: TGTGCCATCAGTGACAGGGGAGAACCCCATTTAGGGGGCTACACCTTC.

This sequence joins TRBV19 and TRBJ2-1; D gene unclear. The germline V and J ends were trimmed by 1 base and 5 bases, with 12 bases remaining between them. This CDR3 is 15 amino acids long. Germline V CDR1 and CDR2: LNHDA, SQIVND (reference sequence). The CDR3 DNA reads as TGTGCCAGTAGTATAGGATTGCAGATAAACAATGAGCAGTTCTTC. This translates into CASSIGLQINNEQFF.

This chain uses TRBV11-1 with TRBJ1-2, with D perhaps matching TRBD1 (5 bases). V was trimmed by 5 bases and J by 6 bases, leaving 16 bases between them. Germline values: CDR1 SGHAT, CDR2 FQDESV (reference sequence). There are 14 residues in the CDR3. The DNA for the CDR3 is TGTGCCAGCAGCGCGCAGCTGGGGGGTCATGGCTACACCTTC. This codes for CASSAQLGGHGYTF.

This CDR3 reads CASSPVEGEGRETQYF. The DNA of the CDR3 is TGTGCCAGCAGCCCGGTCGAGGGAGAGGGAAGAGAGACCCAGTACTTC. The chain recombines TRBV3-1 (or the pseudogene TRBV3-2) with TRBJ2-5; D might be TRBD2 (5 bases). This CDR3 region has 16 residues. Germline V lookup: CDR1 LGHDT, CDR2 YNNKEL (reference sequence). V lost 4 bases and J lost 4, with 19 bases in between.

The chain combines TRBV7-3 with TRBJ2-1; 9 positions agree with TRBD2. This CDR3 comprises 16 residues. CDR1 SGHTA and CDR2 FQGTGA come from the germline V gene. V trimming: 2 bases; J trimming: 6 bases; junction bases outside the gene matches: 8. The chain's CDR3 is CASSLDSGGASNEQFF. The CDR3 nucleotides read TGTGCCAGCAGCTTAGATAGCGGGGGAGCGTCCAATGAGCAGTTCTTC. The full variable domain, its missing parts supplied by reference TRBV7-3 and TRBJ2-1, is GAGVSQTPSNKVTEKGKYVELRCDPISGHTALYWYRQSLGQGPEFLIYFQGTGAADDSGLPNDRFFAVRPEGSVSTLKIQRTERGDSAVYLCASSLDSGGASNEQFFGPGTRLTVL.

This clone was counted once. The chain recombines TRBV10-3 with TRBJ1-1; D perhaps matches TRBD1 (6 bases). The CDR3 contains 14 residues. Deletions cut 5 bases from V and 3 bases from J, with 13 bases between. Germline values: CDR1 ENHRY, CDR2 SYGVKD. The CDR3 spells CAISKQGLDTEAFF. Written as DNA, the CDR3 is TGTGCCATCAGTAAACAGGGTTTGGACACTGAAGCTTTCTTT.

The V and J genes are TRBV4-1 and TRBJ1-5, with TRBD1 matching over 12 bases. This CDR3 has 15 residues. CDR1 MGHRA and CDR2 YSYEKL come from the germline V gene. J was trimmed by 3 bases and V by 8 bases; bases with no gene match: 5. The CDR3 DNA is TGCGCCAGCCGGGACAGGGGGCCTTCCAATCAGCCCCAGCATTTT. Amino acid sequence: CASRDRGPSNQPQHF.

CDR3 bases: TGTGCCAGCACCGGTAACTATGGCTACACCTTC. Its translation is CASTGNYGYTF. The V gene is TRBV25-1, the J gene TRBJ1-2, with unresolved D. The CDR3 is 11 residues long. Looked up from germline, CDR1 is MGHDK and CDR2 is SYGVNS. V lost 7 bases and J lost 1, with 4 bases in between.

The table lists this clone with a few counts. The CDR3 DNA is TGTGCCAGCAGCTTAGCGTTTTTGGGCAGGGATGGCTACACCTTC. This gives the protein CASSLAFLGRDGYTF. V is TRBV7-2 and J is TRBJ1-2; D may be TRBD1 (5 bases). From germline, CDR1 is SGHTA and CDR2 FQGNSA. Trimming stripped 0 bases from V and 6 bases from J, with 14 bases between. The CDR3 runs 15 residues.

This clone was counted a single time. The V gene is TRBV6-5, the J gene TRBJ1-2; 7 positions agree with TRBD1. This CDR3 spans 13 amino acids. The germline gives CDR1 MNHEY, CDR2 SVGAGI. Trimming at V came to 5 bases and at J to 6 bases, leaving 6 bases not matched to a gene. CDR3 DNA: TGTGCCAGCAGTCACAGGGGACAGCATGGCTACACCTTC. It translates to CASSHRGQHGYTF.

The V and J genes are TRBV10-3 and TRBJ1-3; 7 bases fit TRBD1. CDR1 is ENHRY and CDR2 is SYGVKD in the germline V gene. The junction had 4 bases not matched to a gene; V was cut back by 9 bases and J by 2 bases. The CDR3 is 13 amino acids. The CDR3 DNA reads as TGTGCCATTACGGACAGGCCTGGAAACACCATATATTTT. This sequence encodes CAITDRPGNTIYF.

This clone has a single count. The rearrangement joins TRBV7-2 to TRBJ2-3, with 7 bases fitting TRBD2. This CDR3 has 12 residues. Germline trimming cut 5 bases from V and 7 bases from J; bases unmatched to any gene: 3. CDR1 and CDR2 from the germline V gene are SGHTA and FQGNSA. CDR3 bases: TGTGCCAGCAGCCCGGGGGGAAATACGCAGTATTTT. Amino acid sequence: CASSPGGNTQYF.

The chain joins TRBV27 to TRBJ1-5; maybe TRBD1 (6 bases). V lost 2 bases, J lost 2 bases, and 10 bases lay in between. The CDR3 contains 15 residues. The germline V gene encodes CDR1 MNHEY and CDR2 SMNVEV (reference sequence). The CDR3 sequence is CASSLTGPRNQPQHF. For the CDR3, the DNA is TGTGCCAGCAGTTTAACAGGGCCCCGCAATCAGCCCCAGCATTTT.

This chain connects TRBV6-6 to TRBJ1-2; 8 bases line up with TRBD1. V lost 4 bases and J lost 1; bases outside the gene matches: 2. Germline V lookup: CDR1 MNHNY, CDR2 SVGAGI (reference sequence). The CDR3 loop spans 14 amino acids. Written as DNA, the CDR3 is TGTGCCAGCAGTTCGACAGGGGATAACTATGGCTACACCTTC. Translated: CASSSTGDNYGYTF.

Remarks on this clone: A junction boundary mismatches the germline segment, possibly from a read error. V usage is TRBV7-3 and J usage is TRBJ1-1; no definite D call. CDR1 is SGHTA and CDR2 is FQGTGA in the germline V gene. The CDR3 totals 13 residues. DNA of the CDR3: TGTGCCAGCAGTTTAAAAGGAGGCGGGGAGGCTTTCTTT. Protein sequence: CASSLKGGGEAFF.

Here the CDR3 DNA reads TGCGCCAGCAGCTGGGGACAGGGAAGCACTGAAGCTTTCTTT. Translation: CASSWGQGSTEAFF. This rearrangement joins TRBV5-1 to TRBJ1-1, with TRBD1 identical over 9 bases. The CDR3 length is 14 residues. Losses at the gene ends were 3 bases for V and 4 bases for J; bases not matched to a gene: 4. Germline values: CDR1 SGHRS, CDR2 YFSETQ. The complete variable domain, with remaining parts taken from reference TRBV5-1 and TRBJ1-1, reads KAGVTQTPRYLIKTRGQQVTLSCSPISGHRSVSWYQQTPGQGLQFLFEYFSETQRNKGNFPGRFSGRQFSNSRSEMNVSTLELGDSALYLCASSWGQGSTEAFFGQGTRLTVV.

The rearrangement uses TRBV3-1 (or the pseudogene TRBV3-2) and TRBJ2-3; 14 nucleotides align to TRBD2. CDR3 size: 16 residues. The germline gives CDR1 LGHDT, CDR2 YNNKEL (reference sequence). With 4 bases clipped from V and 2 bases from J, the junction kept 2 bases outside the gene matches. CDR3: CASSRTSGGTTDTQYF. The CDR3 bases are TGTGCCAGCAGCCGGACTAGCGGGGGGACCACAGATACGCAGTATTTT.

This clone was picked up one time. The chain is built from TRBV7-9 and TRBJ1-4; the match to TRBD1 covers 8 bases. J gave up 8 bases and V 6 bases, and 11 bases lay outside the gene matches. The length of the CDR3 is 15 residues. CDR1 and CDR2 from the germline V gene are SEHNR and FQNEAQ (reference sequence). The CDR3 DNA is TGTGCCAGCAGGCCCTCACCAGGGGGCAGCGAAAAACTGTTTTTT. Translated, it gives CASRPSPGGSEKLFF.

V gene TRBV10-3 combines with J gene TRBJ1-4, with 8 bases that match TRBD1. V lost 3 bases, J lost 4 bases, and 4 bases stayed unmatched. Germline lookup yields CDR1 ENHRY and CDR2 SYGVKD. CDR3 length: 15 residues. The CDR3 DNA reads TGTGCCATCAGTGACCCAGGGGGCTATAATGAAAAACTGTTTTTT. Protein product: CAISDPGGYNEKLFF.

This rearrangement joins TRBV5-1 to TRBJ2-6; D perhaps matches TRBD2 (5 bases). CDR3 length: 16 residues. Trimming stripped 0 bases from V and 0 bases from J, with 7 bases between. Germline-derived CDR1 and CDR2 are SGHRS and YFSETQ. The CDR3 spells CASSLDGNSGANVLTF. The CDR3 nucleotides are TGCGCCAGCAGCTTGGACGGGAACTCTGGGGCCAACGTCCTGACTTTC. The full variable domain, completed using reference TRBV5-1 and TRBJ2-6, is KAGVTQTPRYLIKTRGQQVTLSCSPISGHRSVSWYQQTPGQGLQFLFEYFSETQRNKGNFPGRFSGRQFSNSRSEMNVSTLELGDSALYLCASSLDGNSGANVLTFGAGSRLTVL.